The 13 T cell receptor beta chains listed next were all sequenced from one sample in a study of post-analysis software for immune sequencing data. Built from TCR beta cDNA, the libraries had unique molecular identifiers in them. Via MiXCR, TCRdb re-called the PCR reads, giving one row per CDR3 protein. Of some 890,000 distinct CDR3 sequences in the sample, approximately 57% were seen once. Their specific antigens are unknown. Whole-study findings and limits: TRBV segments more frequent in patients than in controls numbered five and included TRBV5-6, TRBV5-1 and TRBV20-1.

The specimen sequenced was blood. All receptors derive from a girl between 5 and 17 years old with multiple sclerosis.

In nucleotides, the CDR3 is TGCAGCGTTGCGGGACAGGGGAATGAGCAGTTCTTC. It codes for CSVAGQGNEQFF. V gene TRBV29-1 combines with J gene TRBJ2-1; 10 nucleotides line up with TRBD1. Looked up from germline, CDR1 is SQVTM and CDR2 is ANQGSEA. V trimming: 4 bases; J trimming: 7 bases; junction bases outside the gene matches: 1. The CDR3 contains 12 residues.

The chain links TRBV4-1 to TRBJ1-6, with D possibly being TRBD1 (6 bases). The CDR3 spans 15 residues. In germline, CDR1 is MGHRA, CDR2 YSYEKL. Trimming removed 0 bases from V and 9 bases from J, with 12 bases in between. CDR3 in amino acids: CASSQDRRGGSPLHF. The CDR3 DNA reads TGCGCCAGCAGCCAAGATCGGAGGGGGGGTTCACCCCTCCACTTT.

The chain combines TRBV20-1 with TRBJ2-5; 11 bases are shared with TRBD2. The ends lost 2 bases at V and 5 bases at J; junction bases unmatched: 13. Germline V lookup: CDR1 DFQATT, CDR2 SNEGSKA (reference sequence). CDR3 length: 17 amino acids. Written as DNA, the CDR3 is TGCAGTGCTAGACCTCTCCGGACTAGCGGGCCGAGGGAGACCCAGTACTTC. Its protein product is CSARPLRTSGPRETQYF.

The V call is TRBV7-9, the J call TRBJ1-2, with a tentative D call TRBD1 (5 bases). Germline V lookup: CDR1 SEHNR, CDR2 FQNEAQ (reference sequence). The V gene lost 1 base and the J gene lost 6 bases, with 15 bases spanning the gap. CDR3 length equals 15 residues. The CDR3 protein is CASSLEIWGANGYTF. The CDR3 region has the DNA TGTGCCAGCAGCTTAGAAATTTGGGGCGCCAATGGCTACACCTTC.

This clonotype occurred a few times. This sequence joins TRBV11-2 and TRBJ2-7, with 9 bases that match TRBD2. The CDR3 has 16 residues. The V gene end was trimmed by 4 bases and the J gene end by 0 bases; junction bases not matched to a gene: 7. CDR1 and CDR2 from the germline V gene are SGHAT and FQNNGV. CDR3 protein: CASSWRTSASSYEQYF. The CDR3 DNA sequence: TGTGCCAGCAGCTGGAGGACTAGCGCGAGCTCCTACGAGCAGTACTTC.

This rearrangement joins TRBV6-5 to TRBJ1-1; D possibly corresponds to TRBD1 (6 bases). V was clipped by 0 bases and J by 0 bases, with 17 bases between them. This CDR3 comprises 18 residues. CDR1 MNHEY and CDR2 SVGAGI come from the germline V gene. CDR3 in DNA: TGTGCCAGCAGTTACTCGAGCAGGGGTGACTTGATGAACACTGAAGCTTTCTTT. This gives the protein CASSYSSRGDLMNTEAFF.

The chain uses TRBV21-1 and TRBJ1-5. TRBV21-1 is a recognized pseudogene. This CDR3 comprises 17 residues. CDR3 amino acids: CASTLPGGPRSNQPQHF. The CDR3 DNA reads TGTGCCAGCACTTTACCCGGGGGGCCCAGAAGCAATCAGCCCCAGCATTTT.

The V call is TRBV29-1, the J call TRBJ2-1, with a tentative D call TRBD2 (6 bases). V lost 7 bases and J lost 6, with 19 bases in between. Germline CDR1 is SQVTM and CDR2 is ANQGSEA. The CDR3 covers 14 residues. CDR3 residues: CSAGVRRDSNEQFF. Here the CDR3 DNA reads TGCAGCGCGGGAGTGAGAAGGGATTCCAATGAGCAGTTCTTC.

The genes are TRBV25-1 and TRBJ2-6; no clear D. V was clipped by 4 bases and J by 11 bases, with 9 bases between them. The CDR3 runs to 12 residues. Looked up from germline, CDR1 is MGHDK and CDR2 is SYGVNS. The DNA of the CDR3 is TGTGCCAGCAGTGCCAGAGGTGACGTCCTGACTTTC. Amino acid sequence: CASSARGDVLTF.

The chain combines TRBV29-1 with TRBJ2-4; TRBD2 aligns across 13 bases. Germline V gene sequence: CDR1 SQVTM, CDR2 ANQGSEA. CDR3 size: 13 residues. The trim removed 7 bases at V and 13 bases at J, leaving 10 bases unmatched. In nucleotides, the CDR3 is TGCAGCGCCGGACTAGCGGGAGACAATGAGCAGTACTTC. It encodes CSAGLAGDNEQYF. The full variable domain, rest sourced from reference TRBV29-1 and TRBJ2-4, is SAVISQKPSRDICQRGTSLTIQCQVDSQVTMMFWYRQQPGQSLTLIATANQGSEATYESGFVIDKFPISRPNLTFSTLTVSNMSPEDSSIYLCSAGLAGDNEQYFGAGTRLSVL.

The sample holds a few counts of this clonotype. CDR3 DNA: TGTGCCAGCAGTGGGGGACAGGGAAGCTATGGCTACACCTTC. Translation gives CASSGGQGSYGYTF. The gene calls are TRBV12-3 or TRBV12-4 and TRBJ1-2; 9 bases agree with TRBD1. V was pared by 5 bases and J by 4 bases, with 5 bases of the junction left unmatched. CDR3 length: 14 residues.

The chain has TRBV7-2 and TRBJ2-6; D gene unclear. From germline, CDR1 is SGHTA and CDR2 FQGNSA. Trimming took off 0 bases at V and 2 bases at J, with 11 bases between the two ends. This CDR3 is built from 17 residues. The CDR3 sequence is CASSLAVPIPGANVLTF. DNA for the CDR3: TGTGCCAGCAGCTTAGCGGTACCTATCCCTGGGGCCAACGTCCTGACTTTC.

The J gene is TRBJ1-2, the V gene TRBV12-3 or TRBV12-4; D possibly corresponds to TRBD1 (6 bases). The CDR3 is 13 residues long. V lost 2 bases, J lost 7 bases, and 11 bases lay in between. CDR3 protein: CASSLSHRVGYTF. In nucleotides, the CDR3 is TGTGCCAGCAGTTTAAGCCACAGGGTTGGCTACACCTTC.